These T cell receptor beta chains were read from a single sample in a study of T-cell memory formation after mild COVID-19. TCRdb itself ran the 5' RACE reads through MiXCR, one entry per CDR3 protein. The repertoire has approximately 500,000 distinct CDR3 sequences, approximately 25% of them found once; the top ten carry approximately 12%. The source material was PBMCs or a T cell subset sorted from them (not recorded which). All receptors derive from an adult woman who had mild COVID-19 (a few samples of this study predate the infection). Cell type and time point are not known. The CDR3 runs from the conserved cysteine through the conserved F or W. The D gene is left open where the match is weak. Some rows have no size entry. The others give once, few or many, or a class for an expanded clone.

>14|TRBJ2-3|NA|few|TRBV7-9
TGTGCCAGCAGCTTAGCCTCTAGCACAGATACGCAGTATTTT
CASSLASSTDTQYF
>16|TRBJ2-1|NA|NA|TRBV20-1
TGCAGTGCTAGACCCGTGGCGGGCAGCTCCTACAATGAGCAGTTCTTC
CSARPVAGSSYNEQFF
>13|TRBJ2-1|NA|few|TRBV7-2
TGTGCCAGCAGCATAACAGTCCTCAATGAGCAGTTCTTC
CASSITVLNEQFF
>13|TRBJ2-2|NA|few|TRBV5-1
TGCGCCAGCAGCTTTGTAGAAACCGGGGAGCTGTTTTTT
CASSFVETGELFF
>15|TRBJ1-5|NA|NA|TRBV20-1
TGCAGTGCTAAGGTGGGAAGACAGAACGGGCAGCCCCAGCATTTT
CSAKVGRQNGQPQHF
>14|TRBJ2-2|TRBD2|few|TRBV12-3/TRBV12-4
TGTGCCAGCAGAAAACTAGCGGGGGGCCGGGAGCTGTTTTTT
CASRKLAGGRELFF
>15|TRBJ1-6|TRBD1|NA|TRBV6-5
TGTGCCAGCAGTTACAGTAGCAACAGGGGTTCACCCCTCCACTTT
CASSYSSNRGSPLHF
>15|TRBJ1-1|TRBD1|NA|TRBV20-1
TGCAGTGCTAGGGGTTCCGGGACAGGGCGCACTGAAGCTTTCTTT
CSARGSGTGRTEAFF
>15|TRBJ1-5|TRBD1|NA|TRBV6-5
TGTGCCAGCAGTTACGGACAGGGTGAGGAACAGCCCCAGCATTTT
CASSYGQGEEQPQHF
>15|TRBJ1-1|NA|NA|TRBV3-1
TGTGCCAGCAGCCGCCACGTCGTAGGGCAGAATGAAGCTTTCTTT
CASSRHVVGQNEAFF
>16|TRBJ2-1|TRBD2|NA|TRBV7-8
TGTGCCAGCAGCTTAGCGCTAGCGGGTCGCATCAATGAGCAGTTCTTC
CASSLALAGRINEQFF
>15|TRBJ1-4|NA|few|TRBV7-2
TGTGCCAGCAGCCCAAGACCCGGTGCTAGTGAAAAACTGTTTTTT
CASSPRPGASEKLFF
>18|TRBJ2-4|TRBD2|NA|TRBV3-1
TGTGCCAGCAGCCAACTCGGACTAGCGGGAGGGCGTGGAAACATTCAGTACTTC
CASSQLGLAGGRGNIQYF
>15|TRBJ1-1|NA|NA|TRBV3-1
TGTGCCAGCAGCCAACGGATCCTAACCAACACTGAAGCTTTCTTT
CASSQRILTNTEAFF
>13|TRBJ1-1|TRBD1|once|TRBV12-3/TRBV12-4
TGTGCCAGCACCTCGACAGGGAGGACTGAAGCTTTCTTT
CASTSTGRTEAFF
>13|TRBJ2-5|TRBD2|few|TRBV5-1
TGCGCCAGCAGCGCTAGCGGTCAAGAGACCCAGTACTTC
CASSASGQETQYF
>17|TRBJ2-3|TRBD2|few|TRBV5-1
TGCGCCAGCAGCTTGCTCCTAGCGGGGGGGCCATTAGATACGCAGTATTTT
CASSLLLAGGPLDTQYF
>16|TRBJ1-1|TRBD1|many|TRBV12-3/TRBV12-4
TGTGCCAGCAGACACGGACAGGGGGCGTTGAACACTGAAGCTTTCTTT
CASRHGQGALNTEAFF
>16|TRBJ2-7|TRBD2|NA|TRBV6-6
TGTGCCAGCAGTGGACCGGGACTAGCTCCCGGCTACGAGCAGTACTTC
CASSGPGLAPGYEQYF
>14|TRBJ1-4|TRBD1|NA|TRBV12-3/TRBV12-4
TGTGCCAGCAGCGACAGGGGGCGAGTTGAAAAACTGTTTTTT
CASSDRGRVEKLFF